The present T cell receptor (beta chain) was sequenced within a study of T cells in Graves' hyperthyroidism and ophthalmopathy. Amplified TCR beta CDR3 regions came from RNA transcripts. The HTBI primer set served for first-round RT-PCR of the TCR CDR3. TCRdb ran MiXCR on the multiplex PCR reads and lists one entry per CDR3 protein. The table has a few hundred thousand distinct CDR3 sequences, less than 20% seen once. Comments on this clonotype: Its antigen is not known.

The ends were cut back, 6 bases at V and 7 bases at J, with 19 bases in the middle. CDR1 and CDR2 from the germline V gene are MNHEY and SMNVEV (reference sequence). The CDR3 is 15 residues long. Study observations and caveats: Among thyroid clonotypes expanded above 0.001, most also appeared in blood.

This TCR was recovered from a woman aged 18-29 years with Graves' hyperthyroidism. The sample taken for sequencing was blood. This chain joins TRBV27 and TRBJ1-5, with D tentatively TRBD1 (6 bases). The CDR3 bases are TGTGCCAGCAGCACAGCCCGGGACGGGGGCCAGCCCCAGCATTTT. Translated: CASSTARDGGQPQHF.